Following are 18 T cell receptor beta chains from one sample sequenced in a study of T cell repertoires in cytomegalovirus infection. A single record per CDR3 protein comes from TCRdb applying MiXCR to the reads. This table holds 450,000 to 600,000 distinct CDR3 sequences, 30% to 35% found once. These TCRs' antigens remain unknown. The material sequenced was cultured PBMCs, taken from culture after CMV antigen stimulation. These receptors came from a human donor in good health (CMV status not recorded). Some clones in this sample may be carry-over from other donors' samples.

This clonotype was seen a single time. V and J are TRBV11-2 and TRBJ2-1; tentatively, D is TRBD2 (6 bases). CDR1 and CDR2 from the germline V gene are SGHAT and FQNNGV. CDR3 length: 16 residues. V lost 0 bases to trimming and J lost 3 bases, with 12 bases between them. CDR3 coding DNA: TGTGCCAGCAGCTTAGATGGCGGGAACCTCTACAATGAGCAGTTCTTC. This translates into CASSLDGGNLYNEQFF.

This clonotype was recorded many times. The chain couples TRBV7-2 to TRBJ1-2; 8 bases are shared with TRBD1. Trimming removed 5 bases from V and 5 bases from J; junction bases left unmatched: 7. The CDR3 runs 14 residues. Germline V lookup: CDR1 SGHTA, CDR2 FQGNSA. Here the CDR3 reads CASSALTGEYGYTF. CDR3 DNA sequence: TGTGCCAGCAGCGCCCTGACAGGGGAGTATGGCTACACCTTC.

This clonotype was observed a few times. This chain connects TRBV7-2 to TRBJ2-2; no clear D gene. CDR3 length equals 13 residues. V gave up 5 bases and J gave up 9 bases, with 13 bases separating them. Germline CDR1 reads SGHTA; CDR2 reads FQGNSA. The CDR3 is CASSPDSYRELFF. Written as DNA, the CDR3 is TGTGCCAGCAGCCCAGACTCCTACCGGGAGCTGTTTTTT.

In this sample, this clonotype turned up a few times. This sequence joins TRBV28 and TRBJ2-4; D possibly corresponds to TRBD2 (6 bases). V gave up 7 bases and J gave up 0 bases, with 28 bases separating them. The CDR3 has 20 amino acids. Per the germline V gene, CDR1 is MDHEN and CDR2 is SYDVKM. The CDR3 loop is CASNRGRREVRKVAKNIQYF. As DNA, the CDR3 is TGTGCCAGCAACCGAGGTCGCAGGGAGGTCAGAAAGGTAGCCAAAAACATTCAGTACTTC.

The chain is built from TRBV10-3 and TRBJ1-1, with D possibly TRBD1 on 5 matching bases. CDR3 length equals 15 residues. The V end lost 3 bases, the J end lost 5 bases, and 16 bases lay between the germline ends. Germline lookup yields CDR1 ENHRY and CDR2 SYGVKD. CDR3 DNA: TGTGCCATCAGTGACGGGACCCGGGGGGGAACTGAAGCTTTCTTT. Amino acid sequence: CAISDGTRGGTEAFF.

In this sample, this clonotype turned up a few times. J is TRBJ2-3 and V is TRBV28; TRBD2 aligns across 11 bases. Germline loops: CDR1 MDHEN, CDR2 SYDVKM. The CDR3 extends over 17 amino acids. V was clipped by 5 bases and J by 4 bases; unmatched bases: 11. The CDR3 protein is CASSPPLTSGKADTQYF. CDR3 nucleotides: TGTGCCAGCAGTCCGCCCCTGACTAGCGGGAAGGCAGATACGCAGTATTTT.

The sample holds many counts of this clonotype. A read error may produce the germline difference seen at one junction end. The rearrangement joins TRBV4-1 to TRBJ2-3, with D unresolved. The germline gives CDR1 MGHRA, CDR2 YSYEKL. CDR3 length equals 12 residues. The CDR3 region is CASSQVGDTQYF. As DNA, the CDR3 is TGTGCCAGCAGCCAAGTGGGGGATACGCAGTATTTT.

The J gene is TRBJ1-1, the V gene TRBV19; maybe TRBD1 (6 bases). The V and J ends lost 1 base and 2 bases respectively, with 17 bases between them. CDR3 length: 17 amino acids. CDR1 and CDR2 (germline): LNHDA, SQIVND (reference sequence). CDR3 sequence (DNA): TGTGCCAGTAGTATAGGCAGGGGATTGGGGCCTAACACTGAAGCTTTCTTT. Encoded protein: CASSIGRGLGPNTEAFF. The full variable domain, completed using reference TRBV19 and TRBJ1-1, is DGGITQSPKYLFRKEGQNVTLSCEQNLNHDAMYWYRQDPGQGLRLIYYSQIVNDFQKGDIAEGYSVSREKKESFPLTVTSAQKNPTAFYLCASSIGRGLGPNTEAFFGQGTRLTVV.

This clonotype was counted a few times. The chain uses TRBV7-2 and TRBJ2-1; TRBD2 might be the D (6 bases). Germline CDR1 and CDR2: SGHTA and FQGNSA. Between the trimmed V and J ends, which lost 4 bases and 3 bases, there was a span of 13 bases. The CDR3 totals 15 residues. As DNA, the CDR3 is TGTGCCAGCAGCTCGGACTATCTCGTCTACAATGAGCAGTTCTTC. Its protein product is CASSSDYLVYNEQFF.

The genes are TRBV12-3 or TRBV12-4 and TRBJ2-3; a weak D match, TRBD2 (5 bases). CDR3 size: 14 residues. Trimming took off 3 bases at V and 8 bases at J, with 15 bases between the two ends. Here the CDR3 reads CASSFGRRAGTQYF. DNA of the CDR3: TGTGCCAGCAGTTTCGGCAGGCGGGCGGGTACGCAGTATTTT.

There are many counts of this clonotype. The chain couples TRBV7-2 to TRBJ1-1; a possible D gene is TRBD1 (6 bases). The CDR3 runs 13 residues. Trimming stripped 3 bases from V and 1 base from J, with 6 bases between. CDR1 and CDR2 (germline): SGHTA, FQGNSA. CDR3: CASSLTGNTEAFF. In DNA, the CDR3 is TGTGCCAGCAGCTTGACAGGGAACACTGAAGCTTTCTTT.

At least ten counts were recorded for this clonotype. The chain couples TRBV12-3 or TRBV12-4 to TRBJ1-1; 8 bases agree with TRBD1. The CDR3 contains 16 residues. V gave up 6 bases and J gave up 0 bases; unmatched junction bases: 9. CDR3 sequence reads: CASSQRTGRMNTEAFF. The CDR3 nucleotides read TGTGCCAGCAGCCAAAGGACAGGGAGGATGAACACTGAAGCTTTCTTT.

A word on this clonotype: Germline and junction disagree at one end, which may indicate a read error. The chain employs TRBV5-3 and TRBJ1-1; TRBD1 might be the D (5 bases). TRBV5-3 is filed as an ORF, its function uncertain. This CDR3 has 15 residues. The CDR3: CASSLGGAVNTEAFF. The CDR3 nucleotides are TGTGCCAGCAGCTTAGGAGGGGCGGTGAACACTGAAGCTTTCTTT.

This clonotype was observed at least ten times. This rearrangement joins TRBV6-1 to TRBJ2-7, with D maybe TRBD1 (6 bases). Germline loops: CDR1 MNHNS, CDR2 SASEGT. CDR3 size: 15 residues. V was trimmed by 5 bases and J by 0 bases, leaving 14 bases between them. The CDR3 DNA follows: TGTGCCAGCAGTTGGGCCACAGGGTACTCCTACGAGCAGTACTTC. This sequence encodes CASSWATGYSYEQYF.

V usage is TRBV14 and J usage is TRBJ2-7; D remains unclear. In germline, CDR1 is SGHDN, CDR2 FVKESK. This CDR3 has 16 amino acids. The ends were cut back, 3 bases at V and 5 bases at J, with 20 bases in the middle. In nucleotides, the CDR3 is TGTGCCAGCAGCCACAAAAACTTGGCTAGACCCCACGAGCAGTACTTC. This encodes CASSHKNLARPHEQYF.

This clonotype appeared a few times. The chain has TRBV7-2 and TRBJ1-2, with D possibly TRBD1 on 5 matching bases. Germline V CDR1 and CDR2: SGHTA, FQGNSA. Trimming removed 4 bases at V and 3 bases at J, with 15 bases between. The CDR3 runs 15 residues. The CDR3 region has the DNA TGTGCCAGCAGCTCCCGGTCAGGAGGGGACTATGGCTACACCTTC. Its translation: CASSSRSGGDYGYTF.

This clonotype has more than one count but fewer than ten. This sequence joins TRBV4-1 and TRBJ1-2; 7 nucleotides agree with TRBD1. Per the germline V gene, CDR1 is MGHRA and CDR2 is YSYEKL. V lost 5 bases and J lost 0; bases outside the gene matches: 3. This CDR3 spans 14 amino acids. The CDR3 DNA is TGCGCCAGCAGCGGGCAGGGGGCTAACTATGGCTACACCTTC. Protein: CASSGQGANYGYTF.

This rearrangement joins TRBV29-1 to TRBJ2-3; D gene uncertain. The germline V and J ends were trimmed by 7 bases and 4 bases, with 15 bases remaining between them. The CDR3 loop spans 13 amino acids. Germline V gene sequence: CDR1 SQVTM, CDR2 ANQGSEA. In DNA form, the CDR3 reads TGCAGCGCAGGCGGCCAACGGTCAGATACGCAGTATTTT. Protein sequence: CSAGGQRSDTQYF.